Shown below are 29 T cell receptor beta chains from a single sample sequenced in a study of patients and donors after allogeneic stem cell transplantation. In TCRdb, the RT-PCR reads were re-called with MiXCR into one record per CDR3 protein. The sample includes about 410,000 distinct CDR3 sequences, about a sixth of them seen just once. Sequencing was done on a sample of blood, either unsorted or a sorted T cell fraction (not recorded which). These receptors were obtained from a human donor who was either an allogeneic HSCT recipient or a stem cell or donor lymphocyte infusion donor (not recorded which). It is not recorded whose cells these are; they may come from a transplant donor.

In DNA form, the CDR3 reads TGTGCCAGCAGTTACCTCCAGGGTCTACCTTTCTACAATGAGCAGTTCTTC. Translated, it gives CASSYLQGLPFYNEQFF. This chain joins TRBV6-5 and TRBJ2-1; D is possibly TRBD1 (5 bases). This CDR3 spans 17 amino acids. V was cut by 2 bases and J by 3 bases, with 17 bases left in between. Germline V gene sequence: CDR1 MNHEY, CDR2 SVGAGI.

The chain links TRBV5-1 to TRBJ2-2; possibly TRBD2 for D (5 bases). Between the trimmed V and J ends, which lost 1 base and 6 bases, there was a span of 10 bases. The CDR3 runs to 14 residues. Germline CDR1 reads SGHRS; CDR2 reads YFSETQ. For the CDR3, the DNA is TGCGCCAGCAGCTTGTATGAGGGCCCCGGGGAGCTGTTTTTT. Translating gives CASSLYEGPGELFF.

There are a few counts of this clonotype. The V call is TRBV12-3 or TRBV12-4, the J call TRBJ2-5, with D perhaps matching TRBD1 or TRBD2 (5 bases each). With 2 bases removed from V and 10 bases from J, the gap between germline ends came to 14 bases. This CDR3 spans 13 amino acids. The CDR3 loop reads CASSLSGTGSQYF. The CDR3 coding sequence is TGTGCCAGCAGTTTATCTGGGACGGGGAGCCAGTACTTC.

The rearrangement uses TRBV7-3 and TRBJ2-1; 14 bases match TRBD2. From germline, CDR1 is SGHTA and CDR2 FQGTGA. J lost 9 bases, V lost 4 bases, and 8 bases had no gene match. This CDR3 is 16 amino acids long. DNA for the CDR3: TGTGCCAGCAGCTCCACCGGGACTAGCGGGAGAGGTGAGCAGTTCTTC. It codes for CASSSTGTSGRGEQFF.

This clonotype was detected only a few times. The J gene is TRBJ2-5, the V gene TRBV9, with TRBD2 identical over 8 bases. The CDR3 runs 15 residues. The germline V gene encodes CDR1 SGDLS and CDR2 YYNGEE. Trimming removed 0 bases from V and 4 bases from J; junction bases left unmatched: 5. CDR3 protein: CASSVVGLGGETQYF. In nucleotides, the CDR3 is TGTGCCAGCAGCGTAGTGGGACTAGGAGGAGAGACCCAGTACTTC.

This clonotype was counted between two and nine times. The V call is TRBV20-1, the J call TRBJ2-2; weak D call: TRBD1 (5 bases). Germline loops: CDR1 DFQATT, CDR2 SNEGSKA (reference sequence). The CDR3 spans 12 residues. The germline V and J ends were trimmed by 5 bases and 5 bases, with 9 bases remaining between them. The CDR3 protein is CSAPTATGELFF. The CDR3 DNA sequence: TGCAGTGCTCCGACAGCAACCGGGGAGCTGTTTTTT.

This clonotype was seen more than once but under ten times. Written as DNA, the CDR3 is TGCAGTGCCACTGGGACTAGCGGGAGGACGCCCCAGTACTTC. Translating it yields CSATGTSGRTPQYF. J is TRBJ2-5 and V is TRBV20-1; TRBD2 aligns across 15 bases. Germline CDR1 reads DFQATT; CDR2 reads SNEGSKA (reference sequence). J gave up 9 bases and V 6 bases, and 8 bases lay outside the gene matches. This CDR3 is 14 amino acids long.

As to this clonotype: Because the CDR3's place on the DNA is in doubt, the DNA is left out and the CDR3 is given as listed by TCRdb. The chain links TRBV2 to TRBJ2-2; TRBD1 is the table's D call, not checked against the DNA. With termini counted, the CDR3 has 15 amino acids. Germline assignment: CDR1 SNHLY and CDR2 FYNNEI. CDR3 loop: CASSNRGLTPGSCFF.

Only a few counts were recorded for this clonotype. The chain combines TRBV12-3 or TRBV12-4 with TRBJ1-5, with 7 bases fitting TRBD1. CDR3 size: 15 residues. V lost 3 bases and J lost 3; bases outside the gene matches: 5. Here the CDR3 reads CASSFDRVSNQPQHF. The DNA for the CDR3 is TGTGCCAGCAGTTTTGACAGGGTCTCCAATCAGCCCCAGCATTTT.

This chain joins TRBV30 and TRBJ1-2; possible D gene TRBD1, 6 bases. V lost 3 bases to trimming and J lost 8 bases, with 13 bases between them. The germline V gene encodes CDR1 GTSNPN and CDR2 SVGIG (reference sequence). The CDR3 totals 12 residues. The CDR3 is CAWSPTGAGYTF. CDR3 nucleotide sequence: TGTGCCTGGAGCCCAACGGGGGCCGGCTACACCTTC.

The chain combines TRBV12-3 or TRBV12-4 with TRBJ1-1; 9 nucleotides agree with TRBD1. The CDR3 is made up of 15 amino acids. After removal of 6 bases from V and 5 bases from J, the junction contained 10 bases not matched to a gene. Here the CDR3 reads CASRVRDRVFTEAFF. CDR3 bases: TGTGCCAGCAGGGTCCGGGACAGGGTGTTTACTGAAGCTTTCTTT.

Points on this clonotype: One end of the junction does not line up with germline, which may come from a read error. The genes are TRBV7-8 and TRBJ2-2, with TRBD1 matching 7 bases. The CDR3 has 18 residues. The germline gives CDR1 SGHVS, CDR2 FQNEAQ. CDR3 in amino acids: CASRGSRDRGLDTRELFF. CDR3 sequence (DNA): TGTGCCAGCAGGGGCTCCCGGGACAGAGGGTTGGACACCAGGGAGCTGTTTTTT.

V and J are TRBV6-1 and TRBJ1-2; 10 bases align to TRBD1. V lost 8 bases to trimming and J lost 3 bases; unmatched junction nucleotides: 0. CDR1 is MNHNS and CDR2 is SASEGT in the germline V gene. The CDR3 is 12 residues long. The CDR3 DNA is TGTGCCAGCGGGACAGGGGACTATGGCTACACCTTC. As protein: CASGTGDYGYTF.

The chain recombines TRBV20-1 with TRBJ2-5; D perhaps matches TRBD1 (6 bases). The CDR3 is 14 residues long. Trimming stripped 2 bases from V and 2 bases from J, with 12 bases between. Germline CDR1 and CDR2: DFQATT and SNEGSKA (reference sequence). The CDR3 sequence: CSARRADRQETQYF. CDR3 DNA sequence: TGCAGTGCTAGAAGAGCCGACAGGCAAGAGACCCAGTACTTC.

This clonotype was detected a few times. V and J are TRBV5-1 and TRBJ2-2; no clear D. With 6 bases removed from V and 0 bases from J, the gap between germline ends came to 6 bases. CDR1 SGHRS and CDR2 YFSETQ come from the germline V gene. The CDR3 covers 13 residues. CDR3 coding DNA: TGCGCCAGCACTGGGGCGAACACCGGGGAGCTGTTTTTT. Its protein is CASTGANTGELFF. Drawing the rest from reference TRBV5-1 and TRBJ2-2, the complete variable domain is KAGVTQTPRYLIKTRGQQVTLSCSPISGHRSVSWYQQTPGQGLQFLFEYFSETQRNKGNFPGRFSGRQFSNSRSEMNVSTLELGDSALYLCASTGANTGELFFGEGSRLTVL.

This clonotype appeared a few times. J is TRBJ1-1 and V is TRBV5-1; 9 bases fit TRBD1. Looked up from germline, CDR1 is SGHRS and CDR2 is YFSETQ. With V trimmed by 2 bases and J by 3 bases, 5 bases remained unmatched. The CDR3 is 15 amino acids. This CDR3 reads CASSFGRQGDTEAFF. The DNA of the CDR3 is TGCGCCAGCAGCTTTGGTAGACAGGGGGACACTGAAGCTTTCTTT.

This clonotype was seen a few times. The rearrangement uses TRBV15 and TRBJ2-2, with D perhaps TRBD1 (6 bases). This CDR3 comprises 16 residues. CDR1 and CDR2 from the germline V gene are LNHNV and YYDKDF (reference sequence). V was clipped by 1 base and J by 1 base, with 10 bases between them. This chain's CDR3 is CATSRGDRKNTGELFF. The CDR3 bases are TGTGCCACCAGCAGAGGAGACAGGAAGAACACCGGGGAGCTGTTTTTT.

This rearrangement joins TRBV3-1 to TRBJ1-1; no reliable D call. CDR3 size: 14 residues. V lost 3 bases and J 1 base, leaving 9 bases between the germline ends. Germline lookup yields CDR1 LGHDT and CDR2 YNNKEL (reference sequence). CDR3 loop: CASSHWAGNTEAFF. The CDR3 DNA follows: TGTGCCAGCAGCCACTGGGCCGGGAACACTGAAGCTTTCTTT. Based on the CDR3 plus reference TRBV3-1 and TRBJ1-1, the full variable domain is DTAVSQTPKYLVTQMGNDKSIKCEQNLGHDTMYWYKQDSKKFLKIMFSYNNKELIINETVPNRFSPKSPDKAHLNLHINSLELGDSAVYFCASSHWAGNTEAFFGQGTRLTVV.

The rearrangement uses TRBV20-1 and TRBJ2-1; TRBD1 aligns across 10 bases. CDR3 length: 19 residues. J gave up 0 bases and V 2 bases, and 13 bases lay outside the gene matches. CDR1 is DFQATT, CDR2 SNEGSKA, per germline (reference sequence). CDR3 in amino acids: CSARMEDRGASFSYNEQFF. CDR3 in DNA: TGCAGTGCTAGAATGGAGGACAGGGGGGCTAGTTTCTCCTACAATGAGCAGTTCTTC.

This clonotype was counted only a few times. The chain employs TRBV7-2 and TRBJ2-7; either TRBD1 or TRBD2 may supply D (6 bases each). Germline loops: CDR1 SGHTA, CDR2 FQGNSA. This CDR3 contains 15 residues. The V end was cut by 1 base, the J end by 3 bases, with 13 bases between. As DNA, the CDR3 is TGTGCCAGCAGCTTAGGGGGGCGGGAATACTACGAGCAGTACTTC. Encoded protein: CASSLGGREYYEQYF.

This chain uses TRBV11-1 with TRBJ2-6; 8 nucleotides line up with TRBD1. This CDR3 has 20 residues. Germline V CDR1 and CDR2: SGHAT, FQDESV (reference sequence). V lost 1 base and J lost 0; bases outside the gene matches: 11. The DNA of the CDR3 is TGTGCCAGCAGCTTAGAGACCAGGGGGCGAAGGAACTCTGGGGCCAACGTCCTGACTTTC. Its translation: CASSLETRGRRNSGANVLTF.

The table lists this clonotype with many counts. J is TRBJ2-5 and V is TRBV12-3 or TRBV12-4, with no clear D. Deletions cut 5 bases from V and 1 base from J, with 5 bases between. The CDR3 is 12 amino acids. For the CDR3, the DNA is TGTGCCAGCAGTCTACTCCAAGAGACCCAGTACTTC. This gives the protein CASSLLQETQYF.

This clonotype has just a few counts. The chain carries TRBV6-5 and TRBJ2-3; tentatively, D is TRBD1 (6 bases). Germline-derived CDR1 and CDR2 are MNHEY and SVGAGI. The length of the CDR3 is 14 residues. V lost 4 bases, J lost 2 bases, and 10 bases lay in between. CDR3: CASSLDSNTDTQYF. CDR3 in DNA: TGTGCCAGCAGTTTGGACAGCAACACAGATACGCAGTATTTT.

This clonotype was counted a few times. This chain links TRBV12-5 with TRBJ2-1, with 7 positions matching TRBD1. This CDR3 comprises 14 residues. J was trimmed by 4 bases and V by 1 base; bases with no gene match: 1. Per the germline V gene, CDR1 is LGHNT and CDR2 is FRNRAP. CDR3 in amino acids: CASGLGGQYNEQFF. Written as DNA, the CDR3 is TGTGCTAGTGGTTTGGGGGGACAGTACAATGAGCAGTTCTTC.

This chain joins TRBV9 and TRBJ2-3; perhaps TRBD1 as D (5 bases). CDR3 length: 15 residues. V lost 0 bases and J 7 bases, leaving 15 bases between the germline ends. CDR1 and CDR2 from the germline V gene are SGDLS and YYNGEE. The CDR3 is CASSVGWGSSYTQYF. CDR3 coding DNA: TGTGCCAGCAGCGTAGGGTGGGGCTCGAGCTATACGCAGTATTTT.

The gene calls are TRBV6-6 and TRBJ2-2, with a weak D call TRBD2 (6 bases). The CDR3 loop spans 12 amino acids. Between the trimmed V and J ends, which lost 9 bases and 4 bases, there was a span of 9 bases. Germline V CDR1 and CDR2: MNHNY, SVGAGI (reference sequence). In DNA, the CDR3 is TGTGCCAGTGTGACTAGCACCGGGGAGCTGTTTTTT. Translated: CASVTSTGELFF.

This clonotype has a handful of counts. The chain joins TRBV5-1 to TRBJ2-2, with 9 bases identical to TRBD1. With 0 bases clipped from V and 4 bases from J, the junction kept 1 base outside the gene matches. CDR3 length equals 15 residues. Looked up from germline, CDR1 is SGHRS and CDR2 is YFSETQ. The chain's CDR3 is CASSLETGGTGELFF. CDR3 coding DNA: TGCGCCAGCAGCTTGGAGACAGGGGGCACCGGGGAGCTGTTTTTT.

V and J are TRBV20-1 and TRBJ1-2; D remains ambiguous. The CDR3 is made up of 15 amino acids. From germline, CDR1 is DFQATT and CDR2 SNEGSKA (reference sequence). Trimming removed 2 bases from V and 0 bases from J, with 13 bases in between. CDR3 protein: CSARRPEQTNYGYTF. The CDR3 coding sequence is TGCAGTGCTAGACGCCCGGAGCAAACTAACTATGGCTACACCTTC.

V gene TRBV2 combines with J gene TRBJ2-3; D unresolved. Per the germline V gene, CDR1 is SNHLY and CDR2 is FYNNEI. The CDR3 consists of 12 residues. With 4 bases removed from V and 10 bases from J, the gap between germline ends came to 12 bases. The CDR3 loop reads CASSASVGAQYF. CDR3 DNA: TGTGCCAGCAGTGCTTCGGTTGGGGCGCAGTATTTT.